The source of this T cell receptor beta chain is a study of CD8+ T cells in alopecia areata. This clone was detected only a few times. Sequencing used cDNA as its template, made by extracting RNA and reverse transcribing it. Assay: immunoSEQ multiplex PCR; the TCRdb copy retains only in-frame clones and omits some. The sample lists 200,000 or so clones, less than 45% occurring once. Treatment indicated: oral pan-JAK inhibitor, 5-10 mg twice daily. There are 14 residues in the CDR3. Germline assignment: CDR1 GTSNPN and CDR2 SVGIG (reference sequence). V lost 3 bases and J lost 3, with 15 bases in between.

This sample comprised CD4+ T cells sorted from blood, obtained between weeks 36 and 40, from a patient treated with tofacitinib. The receptor was derived from a human donor with alopecia areata. The gene calls are TRBV30 and TRBJ2-7; possibly TRBD1 for D (5 bases). The CDR3 loop reads CAWRNQGKHYEQYF. The DNA for the CDR3 is TGTGCCTGGAGGAATCAGGGAAAGCACTACGAGCAGTACTTC.